Listed here is a single T cell receptor beta chain. The junction departs from germline at one end; a sequencing error may be responsible. This entry is derived from a study of T-cell reconstitution after alpha-beta-depleted transplantation in children. Unique molecular identifiers were built into the TCRbeta library. TCRdb independently ran MiXCR on the PCR reads; one entry per CDR3 protein. Among about 870,000 distinct CDR3 sequences listed, around 15% were seen once. The CDR3 covers 17 residues. Germline loops: CDR1 SGHTA, CDR2 FQGNSA. This clonotype was obtained from a male patient younger than 18 who had a stem cell transplant for acute lymphoblastic leukemia, so the T cells may come from the graft donor. This rearrangement joins TRBV7-2 to TRBJ2-2, with 15 bases identical to TRBD2. Source: PBMCs, mostly from graft donor cells, taken 360 days after TCRalphabeta/CD19-depleted stem cell transplant. In nucleotides, the CDR3 is TGTGTCAGCAGCCCCACCGGGACTAGCGGGAGGTCCGGGGAGCTGTTTTTT. This gives the protein CVSSPTGTSGRSGELFF. Looking up the rest from reference TRBV7-2 and TRBJ2-2 gives the full variable domain: GAGVSQSPSNKVTEKGKDVELRCDPISGHTALYWYRQSLGQGLEFLIYFQGNSAPDKSGLPSDRFSAERTGGSVSTLTIQRTQQEDSAVYLCVSSPTGTSGRSGELFFGEGSRLTVL.